This TCR beta chain was profiled in a study of blood T cell repertoires in COVID-19. Turning to the study itself: Whether acute or convalescent, the COVID-19 samples came from the United States, Italy and Spain.

Germline CDR1 and CDR2: LGHNA and YNFKEQ. The CDR3 has 14 amino acids. Trimming took 1 base from V and 4 from J; bases not matched to a gene: 1. As handled by the study authors: How many nucleated cells were present was estimated from reference gene primer amplification. The table came from immunoSEQ multiplex PCR; TCRdb's copy has only in-frame clones and leaves some out. V, J and clone size were drawn from that table, and D and trimming were deduced from the DNA. The sample shows over 65,000 clones, approximately 78% of them seen only once. The gene calls are TRBV4-2 and TRBJ1-2, with TRBD1 identical over 9 bases. The sequence was collected from a human donor in a cohort sampled during active COVID-19. Source material: peripheral blood. The CDR3 region has the DNA TGTGCCAGCAGCCAAGGACAGGGGGGCTATGGCTACACCTTC. Amino acids: CASSQGQGGYGYTF.